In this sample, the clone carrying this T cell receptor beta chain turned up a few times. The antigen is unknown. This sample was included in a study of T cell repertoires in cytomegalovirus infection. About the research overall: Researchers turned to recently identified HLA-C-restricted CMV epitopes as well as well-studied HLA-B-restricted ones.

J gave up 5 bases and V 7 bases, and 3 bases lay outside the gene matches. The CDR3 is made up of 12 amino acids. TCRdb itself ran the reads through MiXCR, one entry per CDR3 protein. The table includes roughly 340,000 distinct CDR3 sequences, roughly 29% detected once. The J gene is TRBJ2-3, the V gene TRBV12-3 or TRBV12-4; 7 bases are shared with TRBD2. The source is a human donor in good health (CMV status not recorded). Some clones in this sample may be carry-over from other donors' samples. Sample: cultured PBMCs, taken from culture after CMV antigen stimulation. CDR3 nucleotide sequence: TGTGCCAGCAAGCGGGGAGGAGATACGCAGTATTTT. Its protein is CASKRGGDTQYF.